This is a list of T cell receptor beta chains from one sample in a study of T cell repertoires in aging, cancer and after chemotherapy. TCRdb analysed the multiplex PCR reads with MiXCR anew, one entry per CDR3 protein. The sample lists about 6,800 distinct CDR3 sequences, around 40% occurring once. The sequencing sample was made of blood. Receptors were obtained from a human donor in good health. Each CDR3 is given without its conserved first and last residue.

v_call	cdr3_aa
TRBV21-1	ASSKDLKTNEQF
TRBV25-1	ASSESTGGAYNEQF
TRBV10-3	AISYSILAVGTNYGYT
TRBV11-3	ASSSTGGGTQY
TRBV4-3	ASSRGQSYEQY
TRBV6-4	ASSPLESAGHDEQF
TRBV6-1	ASRSDRSYEQY
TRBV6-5	ASSYGTSDFTDTQY
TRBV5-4	ASSHGLAGGPAYNEQF
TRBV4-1	ASSPEGRINEKLF
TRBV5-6	ASSDPPGHLSSYEQY
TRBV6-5	ASSYESWDSSYGYT
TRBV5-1	ASKVRGTYEQY
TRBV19	ASSKTGVNQPQH
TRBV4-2	ASSQGQNYGYT
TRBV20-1	SAREGQGRTEAF